The sequence of this T cell receptor (beta chain) was determined in a study of response to subunit inactivated influenza vaccine. MiXCR, applied by TCRdb to the RT-PCR reads, yields one record per CDR3 protein. The data show 650,000 to 850,000 distinct CDR3 sequences, about 15% seen once. V lost 3 bases to trimming and J lost 1 base; unmatched junction nucleotides: 8. Germline loops: CDR1 DFQATT, CDR2 SNEGSKA (reference sequence). This CDR3 has 16 amino acids. The receptor comes from a man between 50 and 59 years old who received an inactivated influenza vaccine. Sequencing used PBMCs from blood, obtained roughly 2 weeks before vaccination. The rearrangement uses TRBV20-1 and TRBJ1-3, with TRBD1 matching over 8 bases. The CDR3 sequence: CSASSGQGLSGNTIYF. Written as DNA, the CDR3 is TGCAGTGCTAGCTCCGGACAGGGCCTATCTGGAAACACCATATATTTT.